Listed below are T cell receptor beta chains from one sample, sequenced in a study of Ad26.COV2.S vaccination and SARS-CoV-2 variants. Using immunoSEQ multiplex PCR, the repertoire was profiled, and TCRdb retains in-frame clones only, with some absent. The sample includes over 300,000 clones, under 90% seen only once; the top ten take roughly 7.4%. The sequences come from peripheral blood, collected in a trial of Ad26.COV2.S vaccine versus placebo. The receptor set was obtained from a person between 18 and 65 years old who received the Ad26.COV2.S COVID-19 vaccine or a placebo. CDR3s include the opening cysteine and the closing phenylalanine or tryptophan. A D gene is named only where the DNA matches it firmly.

TRBJ1-5 TRBV19 . CASSIEGALSRQPQHF
TRBJ2-5 TRBV4-1 TRBD2 CASSQDGTSWGLQETQYF
TRBJ2-5 TRBV27 TRBD2 CASTSGGPTETQYF
TRBJ2-2 TRBV6-4 . CASSDKGPAGELFF
TRBJ1-2 TRBV5-6 . CAGQERGAEGYTF
TRBJ1-3 TRBV18 TRBD1 CASSSGQGNGNTIYF
TRBJ2-7 TRBV19 . CASSPGRAYEQYF
TRBJ1-1 TRBV11-3 . CASSQGKRGLVEAFF
TRBJ1-3 TRBV6-5 . CASSYSPGAGNTIYF
TRBJ2-2 TRBV10-3 . CATSGVMNTGELFF
TRBJ1-2 TRBV14 . CASSQATKGWGRYGYTF
TRBJ1-1 TRBV11-1 TRBD1 CASSLTGGTEAFF
TRBJ1-2 TRBV6-1 . CASSELGTQDLGGYTF
TRBJ2-3 TRBV5-1 . CASSKEDTQYF
TRBJ1-2 TRBV5-1 . CASSLAEEGYTF
TRBJ2-7 TRBV15 . CATSRDGSNEQYF
TRBJ2-5 TRBV12-3/TRBV12-4 TRBD1 CASSRGQGRTQYF
TRBJ1-4 TRBV3-1/TRBV3-2 . CARGWVPGGEKLFF
TRBJ2-7 TRBV7-3 . CASSLLGGDSYEQYF
TRBJ1-5 TRBV5-4 . CASSNQGSNQPQHF
TRBJ2-1 TRBV25-1 TRBD2 CASRDYMNEQFF
TRBJ2-2 TRBV7-3 TRBD2 CASSPGAAGGTGELFF
TRBJ1-2 TRBV7-9 . CASSLGLYGYTF
TRBJ1-4 TRBV2 TRBD1 CASSPRQGTNEKLFF
TRBJ2-3 TRBV18 . CASSRGPRQSTDTQYF
TRBJ2-2 TRBV9 . CASSPGVNTGELFF
TRBJ1-4 TRBV28 . CASGDIGTNEKLFF
TRBJ1-3 TRBV2 . CASSDQGSGNTIYF
TRBJ2-7 TRBV9 . CASSVSPADEQYF
TRBJ2-5 TRBV7-9 . CASSLRTGGGETQYF
TRBJ2-1 TRBV6-5 . CASSYSSRGSYNEQFF
TRBJ1-2 TRBV9 . CASSPREGGWGYGYTF
TRBJ2-3 TRBV20-1 . CSARSDLSQYF
TRBJ1-5 TRBV24-1 . CARGGGVLGAQHF
TRBJ1-2 TRBV6-2/TRBV6-3 TRBD1 CASSPDRGRVVNGYTF